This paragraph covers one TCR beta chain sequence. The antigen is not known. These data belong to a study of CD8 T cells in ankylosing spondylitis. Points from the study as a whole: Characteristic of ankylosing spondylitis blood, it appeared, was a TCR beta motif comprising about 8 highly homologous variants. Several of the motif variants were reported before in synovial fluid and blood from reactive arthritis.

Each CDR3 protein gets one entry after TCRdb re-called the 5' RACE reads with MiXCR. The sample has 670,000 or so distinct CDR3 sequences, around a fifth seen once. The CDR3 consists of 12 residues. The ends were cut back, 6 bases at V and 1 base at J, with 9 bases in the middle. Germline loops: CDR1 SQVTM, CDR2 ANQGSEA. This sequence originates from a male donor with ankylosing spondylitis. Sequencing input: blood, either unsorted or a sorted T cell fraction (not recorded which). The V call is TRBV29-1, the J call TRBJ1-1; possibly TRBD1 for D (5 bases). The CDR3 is CSVGQGNTEAFF. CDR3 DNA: TGCAGCGTCGGGCAGGGGAACACTGAAGCTTTCTTT.